The T cell receptor (beta chain) described here comes from a study of spatial heterogeneity in lung cancer (dated by TCRdb to the late 2010s). Concerning the study at large: More beta-chain than alpha-chain transcripts were consistently detected, likely reflecting higher beta-chain transcript abundance. In the raw uncorrected reads, each unique combination of TCR and UMI appeared more than ten times on average. In non-small cell lung cancer, the study made a quantitative comparison of TCR alpha and beta repertoires among multiple tumor regions, matched nontumor lung and blood. TCR repertoire features were related to nonsynonymous mutation counts determined by whole-exome sequencing of tumor tissue. Both alpha and beta chains were TCR-sequenced in 220 or so tumor regions, under 70 matched nontumor lung samples and roughly 50 PBMC samples obtained at surgery. The paper's findings and limits, for the study overall: Additional single-cell paired TCR alpha and beta sequencing was considered necessary to confirm, at a functional level, the hypothesis that regional TCRs recognize regional mutations. Ubiquitous expanded tumor TCRs were found in blood more often at tumor resection than at routine follow-up.

The protocol used for the library was 5' RACE. Data came from a NextSeq 500. To allow correction of PCR and sequencing errors, the TCR library protocol tagged every TCR cDNA molecule with a unique molecular identifier. The paper's processing steps were these. TCR identification, UMI-based error correction and CDR3 extraction were all carried out with Decombinator tools. TCRs above a frequency of 2 per 1,000, corresponding to the top 1% of the tumor frequency distribution, were defined as expanded. Renyi diversity was calculated using the R vegan package after each repertoire was subsampled 100 times to 5,000 TCRs. CDR3 similarity networks were constructed using string-kernel similarity of amino acid triplets, with links drawn between CDR3s whose pairwise similarity was above 0.82. TCRdb took the public reads, trimmed them with fastp at Q25, ran MiXCR for clone calling and kept in-frame beta chains. Entries that share a CDR3 protein sequence are merged under the most common genes and DNA. What appears here as the V and J calls and clone size reflects TCRdb's work, not the paper's. This sample is represented by tens of thousands of distinct CDR3 sequences; 5.2% of them were singletons. Jointly, the top ten make up around 26% of the sample.

Interpreted using the paper, the time point label stands for: sample taken at primary tumor resection. Without any cell sorting, TCR sequencing was performed on whole RNA extracted either from tumor and nontumor lung tissue or from cryopreserved PBMC samples. The donors were about 71 patients from the lung TRACERx cohort who had early-stage, untreated non-small cell lung cancer. Only patients for whom sufficient RNA was available from at least two tumor regions were selected for TCR sequencing. The junction shows trimming of 4 bases on V and 3 bases on J, and the gene matches do not reach 2 bases of it. Looking up the germline V gene (reference sequence) yields CDR1 DFQATT and CDR2 SNEGSKA. The CDR3 numbers 15 residues from cysteine through phenylalanine. The DNA shown is the 45-base CDR3, in frame from base 1. This clonotype was observed a few times. It lacks a known antigen. Base qualities are not provided; no much larger clone lies one nucleotide away.

The sequences come from PBMCs, collected at surgery. This TCR derives from a female donor with early-stage non-small cell lung cancer. The rearranged chain carries TRBV20-1 and TRBJ2-1; a stretch of 14 junction bases matches TRBD2. The CDR3 here reads CSAKGLAGDYNEQFF. The nucleotides are TGCAGTGCTAAGGGACTAGCGGGAGACTACAATGAGCAGTTCTTC.